This T cell receptor (beta chain) was recovered during a study of shared clonotypes between healthy human individuals. Overall study findings and caveats: Memory subsets generally showed smaller estimated richness than naive subsets did.

The data were produced by immunoSEQ multiplex PCR, yet TCRdb's version contains in-frame clones alone and is incomplete. The sample contains about 2,200,000 clones, 90% to 95% of which appear only once. Remarks on this clone: Its specificity is unknown.

This CDR3 is built from 15 residues. Trimming took 5 bases from V and 6 from J, leaving 19 bases between them. Germline V gene data show CDR1 as SGHAT and CDR2 as FQDESV (reference sequence). CD45RO negativity and positive selection for CCR7 defined naive CD8 cells, a population that excluded terminally differentiated effector memory CD45RA+ cells. There were no recent acute infections or vaccinations among the donors, who were healthy HIV-negative adults. This TCR derives from a man younger than 35 in good health. Some clones in this sample may be carry-over from other donors' samples. Sequencing was performed on naive CD8+ T cells from PBMCs. The rearrangement joins TRBV11-1 to TRBJ1-1, with D uncertain. The CDR3 nucleotides are TGTGCCAGCAGCATCGGGCCGGTCGCTGGCTCTGAAGCTTTCTTT. As protein: CASSIGPVAGSEAFF.